This TCR beta chain emerged from a study of monozygotic twins with inflammatory bowel disease. Study conclusions and caveats: Especially with disease activity, IBD patients shared fewer clonotypes with others than healthy twins did.

Each TCR library used 3500 ng of total RNA. Eight separate reactions for every sample produced the cDNA. TCRdb reprocessed the 5' RACE reads and keeps a single row for each CDR3 protein, giving no DNA. The repertoire shows just over 300,000 distinct CDR3 sequences; the top ten hold over 5%. A roughly 2.5 ml blood sample was drawn per donor. Germline V CDR1 and CDR2: SEHNR, FQNEAQ (reference sequence). The CDR3 is 14 amino acids. As regards this clonotype: The antigen remains unidentified.

The sequence came from a human donor with ulcerative colitis or Crohn's disease, or a healthy co-twin of an affected twin (not recorded which). Material: blood. This chain connects TRBV7-9 to TRBJ2-7. The CDR3 loop reads CASSPRGTPYEQYF.